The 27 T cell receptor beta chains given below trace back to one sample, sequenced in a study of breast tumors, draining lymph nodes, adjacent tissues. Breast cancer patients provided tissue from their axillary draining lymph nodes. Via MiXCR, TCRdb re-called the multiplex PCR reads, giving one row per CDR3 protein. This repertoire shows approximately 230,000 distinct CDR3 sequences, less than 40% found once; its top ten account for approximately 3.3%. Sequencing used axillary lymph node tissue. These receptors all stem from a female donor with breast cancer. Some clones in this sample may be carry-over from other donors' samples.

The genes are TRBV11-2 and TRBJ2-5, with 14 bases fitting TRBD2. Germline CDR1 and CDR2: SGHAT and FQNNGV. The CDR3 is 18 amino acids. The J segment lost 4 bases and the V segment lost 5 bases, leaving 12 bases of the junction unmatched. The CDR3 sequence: CASSPTGLAGDLRETQYF. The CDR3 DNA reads TGTGCCAGCAGCCCCACGGGACTAGCGGGAGATCTGCGAGAGACCCAGTACTTC. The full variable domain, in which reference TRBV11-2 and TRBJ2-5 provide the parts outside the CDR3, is EAGVAQSPRYKIIEKRQSVAFWCNPISGHATLYWYQQILGQGPKLLIQFQNNGVVDDSQLPKDRFSAERLKGVDSTLKIQPAKLEDSAVYLCASSPTGLAGDLRETQYFGPGTRLLVL.

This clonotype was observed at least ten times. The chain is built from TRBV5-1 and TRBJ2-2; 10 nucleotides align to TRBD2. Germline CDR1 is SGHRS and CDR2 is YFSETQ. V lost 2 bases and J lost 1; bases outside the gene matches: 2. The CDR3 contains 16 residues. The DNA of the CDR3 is TGCGCCAGCAGCTTTTTAGCGGGGGGGAACACCGGGGAGCTGTTTTTT. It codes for CASSFLAGGNTGELFF.

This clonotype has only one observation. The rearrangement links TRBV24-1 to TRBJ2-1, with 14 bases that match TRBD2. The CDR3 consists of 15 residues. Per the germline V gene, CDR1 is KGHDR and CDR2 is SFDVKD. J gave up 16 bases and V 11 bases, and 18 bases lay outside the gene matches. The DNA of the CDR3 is TGTGCCAGCAGGCCCGGGACTAGCGGGAGACCCTCGTCCTTCTTC. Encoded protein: CASRPGTSGRPSSFF.

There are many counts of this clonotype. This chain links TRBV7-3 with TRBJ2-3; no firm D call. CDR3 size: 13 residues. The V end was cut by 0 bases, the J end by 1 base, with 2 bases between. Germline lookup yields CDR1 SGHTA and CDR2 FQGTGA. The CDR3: CASSLTGTDTQYF. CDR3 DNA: TGTGCCAGCAGCTTAACGGGCACAGATACGCAGTATTTT.

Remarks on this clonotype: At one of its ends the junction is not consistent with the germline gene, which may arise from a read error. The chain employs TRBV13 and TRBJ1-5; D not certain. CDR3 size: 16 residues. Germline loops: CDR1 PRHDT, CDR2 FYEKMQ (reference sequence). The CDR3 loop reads CASSGSTLNSNQPRHF. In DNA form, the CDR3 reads TGTGCCAGCAGCGGATCTACCCTGAATAGCAATCAGCCCCGGCATTTT.

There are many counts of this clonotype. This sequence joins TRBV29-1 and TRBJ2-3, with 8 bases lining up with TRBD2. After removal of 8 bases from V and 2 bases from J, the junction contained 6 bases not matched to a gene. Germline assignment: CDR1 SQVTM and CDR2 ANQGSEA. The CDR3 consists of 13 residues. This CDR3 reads CSTGGGFTDTQYF. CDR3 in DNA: TGCAGCACCGGGGGGGGTTTCACAGATACGCAGTATTTT.

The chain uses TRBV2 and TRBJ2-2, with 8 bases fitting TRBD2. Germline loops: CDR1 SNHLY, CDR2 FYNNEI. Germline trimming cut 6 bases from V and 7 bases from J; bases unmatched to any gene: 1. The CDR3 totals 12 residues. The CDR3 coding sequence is TGTGCCAGCAGGGGGACTAGCGGGGAGCTGTTTTTT. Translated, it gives CASRGTSGELFF.

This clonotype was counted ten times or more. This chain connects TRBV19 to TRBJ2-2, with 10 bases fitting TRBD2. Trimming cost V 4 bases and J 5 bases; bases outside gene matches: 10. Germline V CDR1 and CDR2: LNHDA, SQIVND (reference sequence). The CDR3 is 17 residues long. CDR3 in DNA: TGTGCCAGTAGTACTAGGGTGACTAGCGGGTTAACCGGGGAGCTGTTTTTT. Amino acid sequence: CASSTRVTSGLTGELFF.

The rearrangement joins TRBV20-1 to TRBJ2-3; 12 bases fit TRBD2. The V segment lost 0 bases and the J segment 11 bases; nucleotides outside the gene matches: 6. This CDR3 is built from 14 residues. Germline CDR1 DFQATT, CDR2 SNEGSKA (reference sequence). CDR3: CSARDPSGGAGQYF. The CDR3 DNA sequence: TGCAGTGCTAGAGACCCTAGCGGGGGGGCGGGGCAGTATTTT.

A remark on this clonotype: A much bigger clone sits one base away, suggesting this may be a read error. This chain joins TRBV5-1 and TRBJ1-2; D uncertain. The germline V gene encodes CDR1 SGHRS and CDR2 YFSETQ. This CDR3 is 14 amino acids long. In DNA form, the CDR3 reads TGCGCCAGCAGCTTGTTGACCCCGACCGATGGCCACACCTTC. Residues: CASSLLTPTDGHTF. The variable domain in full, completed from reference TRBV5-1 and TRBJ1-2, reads KAGVTQTPRYLIKTRGQQVTLSCSPISGHRSVSWYQQTPGQGLQFLFEYFSETQRNKGNFPGRFSGRQFSNSRSEMNVSTLELGDSALYLCASSLLTPTDGHTFGSGTRLTVV.

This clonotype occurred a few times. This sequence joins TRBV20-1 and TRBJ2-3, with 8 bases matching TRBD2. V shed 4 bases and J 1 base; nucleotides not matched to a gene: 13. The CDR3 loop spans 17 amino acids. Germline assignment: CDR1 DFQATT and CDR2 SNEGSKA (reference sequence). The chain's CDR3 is CSAKFGGGASGTDTQYF. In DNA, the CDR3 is TGCAGTGCTAAGTTCGGGGGGGGAGCTAGCGGCACAGATACGCAGTATTTT.

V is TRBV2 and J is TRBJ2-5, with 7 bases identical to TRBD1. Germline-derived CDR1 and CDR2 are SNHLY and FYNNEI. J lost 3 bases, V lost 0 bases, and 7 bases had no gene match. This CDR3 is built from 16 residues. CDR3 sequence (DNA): TGTGCCAGCAGTGAAGCTGTTAGACAGGGAGAAGAGACCCAGTACTTC. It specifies CASSEAVRQGEETQYF. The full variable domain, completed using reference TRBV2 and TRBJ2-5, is EPEVTQTPSHQVTQMGQEVILRCVPISNHLYFYWYRQILGQKVEFLVSFYNNEISEKSEIFDDQFSVERPDGSNFTLKIRSTKLEDSAMYFCASSEAVRQGEETQYFGPGTRLLVL.

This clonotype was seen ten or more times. The CDR3 DNA reads as TGCAGTGCGAAACTAGCGGGAAAGATCGAGCAGTACTTC. Its protein product is CSAKLAGKIEQYF. The J gene is TRBJ2-7, the V gene TRBV20-1; 10 positions agree with TRBD2. CDR1 is DFQATT, CDR2 SNEGSKA, per germline (reference sequence). V shed 6 bases, J shed 6 bases, and the junction held 8 bases outside the gene matches. CDR3 size: 13 residues.

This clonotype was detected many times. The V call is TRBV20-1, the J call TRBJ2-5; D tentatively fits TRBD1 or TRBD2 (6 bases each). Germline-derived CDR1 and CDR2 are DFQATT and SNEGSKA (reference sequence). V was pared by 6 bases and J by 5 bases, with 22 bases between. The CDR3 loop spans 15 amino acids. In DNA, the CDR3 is TGCAGTGCCGTAGTTGGGGGCGTAGCGGAGGAGACCCAGTACTTC. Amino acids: CSAVVGGVAEETQYF.

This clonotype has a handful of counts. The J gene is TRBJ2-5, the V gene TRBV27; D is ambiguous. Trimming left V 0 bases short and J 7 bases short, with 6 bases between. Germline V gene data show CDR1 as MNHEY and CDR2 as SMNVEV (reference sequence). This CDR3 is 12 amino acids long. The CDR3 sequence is CASSLSRGTQYF. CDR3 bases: TGTGCCAGCAGTTTATCGAGAGGGACCCAGTACTTC.

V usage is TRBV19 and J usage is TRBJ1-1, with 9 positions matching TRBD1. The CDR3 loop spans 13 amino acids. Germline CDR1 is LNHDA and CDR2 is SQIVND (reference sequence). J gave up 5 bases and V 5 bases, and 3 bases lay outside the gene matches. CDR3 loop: CASSVDRGTEAFF. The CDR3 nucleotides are TGTGCCAGTAGTGTGGACAGGGGAACTGAAGCTTTCTTT.

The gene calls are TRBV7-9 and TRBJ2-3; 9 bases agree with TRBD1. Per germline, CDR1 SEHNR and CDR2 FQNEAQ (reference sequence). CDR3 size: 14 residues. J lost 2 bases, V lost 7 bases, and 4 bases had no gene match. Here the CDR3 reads CASKGQGNTDTQYF. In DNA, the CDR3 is TGTGCCAGCAAAGGACAGGGGAACACAGATACGCAGTATTTT.

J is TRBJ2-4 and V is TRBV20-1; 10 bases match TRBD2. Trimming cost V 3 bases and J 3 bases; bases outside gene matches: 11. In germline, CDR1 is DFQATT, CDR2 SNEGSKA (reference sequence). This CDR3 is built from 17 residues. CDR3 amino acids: CSARGSGGNSDKNIQYF. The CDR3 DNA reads TGCAGTGCTAGGGGTAGCGGGGGGAATTCGGACAAAAACATTCAGTACTTC.

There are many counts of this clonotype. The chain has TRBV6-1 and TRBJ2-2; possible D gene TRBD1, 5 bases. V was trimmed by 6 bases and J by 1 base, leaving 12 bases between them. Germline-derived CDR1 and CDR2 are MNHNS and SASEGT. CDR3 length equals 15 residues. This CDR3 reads CASRPPQGNTGELFF. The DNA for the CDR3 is TGTGCCAGCAGGCCTCCGCAGGGGAACACCGGGGAGCTGTTTTTT.

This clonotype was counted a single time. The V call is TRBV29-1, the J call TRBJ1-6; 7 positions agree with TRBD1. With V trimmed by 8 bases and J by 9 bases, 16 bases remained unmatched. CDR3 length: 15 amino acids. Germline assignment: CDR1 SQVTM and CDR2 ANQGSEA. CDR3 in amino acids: CSIRVGTARSSPLHF. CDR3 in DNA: TGCAGCATTAGAGTCGGGACAGCGAGGAGTTCACCCCTCCACTTT.

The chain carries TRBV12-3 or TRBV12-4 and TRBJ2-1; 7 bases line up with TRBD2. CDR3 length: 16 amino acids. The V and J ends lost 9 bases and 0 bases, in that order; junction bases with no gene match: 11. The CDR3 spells CASRIRLAASYNEQFF. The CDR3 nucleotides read TGTGCCAGTAGGATTAGGCTAGCGGCCTCCTACAATGAGCAGTTCTTC.

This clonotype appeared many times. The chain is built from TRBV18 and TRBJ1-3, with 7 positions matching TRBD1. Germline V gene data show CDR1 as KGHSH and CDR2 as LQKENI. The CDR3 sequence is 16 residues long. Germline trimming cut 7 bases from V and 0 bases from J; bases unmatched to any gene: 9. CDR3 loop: CASCGTVSVSGNTIYF. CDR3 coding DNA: TGTGCCAGCTGCGGGACAGTCTCTGTCTCTGGAAACACCATATATTTT.

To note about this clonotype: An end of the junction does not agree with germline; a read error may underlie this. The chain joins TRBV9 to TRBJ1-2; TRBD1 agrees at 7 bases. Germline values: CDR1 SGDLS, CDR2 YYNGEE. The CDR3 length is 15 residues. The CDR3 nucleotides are TGTGCCAGCACCAAAAGCCCAGGGGGGAACTATGGCTCCACCTTC. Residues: CASTKSPGGNYGSTF.

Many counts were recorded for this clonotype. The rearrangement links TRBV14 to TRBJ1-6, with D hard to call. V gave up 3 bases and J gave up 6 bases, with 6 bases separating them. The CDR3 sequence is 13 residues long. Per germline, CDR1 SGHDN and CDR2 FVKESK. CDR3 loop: CASSQYGNSPLHF. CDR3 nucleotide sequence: TGTGCCAGCAGCCAGTATGGTAATTCACCCCTCCACTTT.

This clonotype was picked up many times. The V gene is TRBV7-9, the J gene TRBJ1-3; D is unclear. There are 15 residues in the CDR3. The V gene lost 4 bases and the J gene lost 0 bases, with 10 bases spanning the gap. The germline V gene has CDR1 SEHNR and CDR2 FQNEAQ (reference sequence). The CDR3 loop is CASSSTSASGNTIYF. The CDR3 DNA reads TGTGCCAGCAGCTCTACGTCGGCCTCTGGAAACACCATATATTTT.

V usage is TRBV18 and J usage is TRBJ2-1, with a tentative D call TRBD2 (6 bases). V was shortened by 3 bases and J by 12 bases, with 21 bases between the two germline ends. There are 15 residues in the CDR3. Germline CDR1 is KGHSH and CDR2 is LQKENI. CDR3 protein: CASSPGRDSYQRQFF. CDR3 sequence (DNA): TGTGCCAGCTCACCTGGCCGGGACTCATACCAACGGCAGTTCTTC.

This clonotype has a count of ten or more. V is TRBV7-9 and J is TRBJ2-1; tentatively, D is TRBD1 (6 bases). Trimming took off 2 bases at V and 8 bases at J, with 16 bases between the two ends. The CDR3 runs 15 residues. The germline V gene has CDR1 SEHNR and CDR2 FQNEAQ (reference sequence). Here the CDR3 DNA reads TGTGCCAGCAGCTTACAGGGGAATTTAGGCGATGAGCAGTTCTTC. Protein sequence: CASSLQGNLGDEQFF.